The clone carrying this TCR beta chain was detected ten times or more. Germline V gives CDR1 MNHEY, CDR2 SMNVEV (reference sequence). The CDR3 has 15 amino acids. Trimming took 6 bases from V and 4 from J; bases not matched to a gene: 4. RNA transcripts yielded amplified TCR beta CDR3 regions. An initial round of RT-PCR targeting the TCR CDR3 relied on the HTBI primer set. TCRdb passed the multiplex PCR reads through MiXCR, listing each CDR3 protein once. The sample lists around 300,000 distinct CDR3 sequences; 13% were seen once. The entry originates in a study of T cells in Graves' hyperthyroidism and ophthalmopathy.

The material sequenced was blood. This TCR came from a woman aged 25 to 45 with Graves' hyperthyroidism that later progressed to Graves' ophthalmopathy. The chain recombines TRBV27 with TRBJ2-7, with TRBD2 matching over 15 bases. CDR3 protein: CASSWTSGREYEQYF. Here the CDR3 DNA reads TGTGCCAGCAGCTGGACTAGCGGGAGGGAATACGAGCAGTACTTC.